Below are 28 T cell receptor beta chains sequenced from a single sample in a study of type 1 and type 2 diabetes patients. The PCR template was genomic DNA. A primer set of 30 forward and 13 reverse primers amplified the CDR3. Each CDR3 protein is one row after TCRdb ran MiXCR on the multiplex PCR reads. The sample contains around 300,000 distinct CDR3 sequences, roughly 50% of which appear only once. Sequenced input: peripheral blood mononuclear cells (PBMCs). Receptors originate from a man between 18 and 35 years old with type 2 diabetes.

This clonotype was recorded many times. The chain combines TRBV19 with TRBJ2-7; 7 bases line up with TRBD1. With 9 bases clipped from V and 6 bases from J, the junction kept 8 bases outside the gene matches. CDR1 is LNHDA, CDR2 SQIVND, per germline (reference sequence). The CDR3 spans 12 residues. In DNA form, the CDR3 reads TGTGCCAGCCGACAGGGTAGGGCCGAGCAGTACTTC. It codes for CASRQGRAEQYF.

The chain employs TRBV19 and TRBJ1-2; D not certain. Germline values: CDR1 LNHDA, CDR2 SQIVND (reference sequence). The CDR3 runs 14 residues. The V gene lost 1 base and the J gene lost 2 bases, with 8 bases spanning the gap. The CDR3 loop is CASSIVVSNYGYTF. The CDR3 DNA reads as TGTGCCAGTAGTATAGTCGTCAGCAACTATGGCTACACCTTC.

CDR3 sequence (DNA): TGTGCCAGTAGTATGGCCGGGTTCATGAACACTGAAGCTTTCTTT. This encodes CASSMAGFMNTEAFF. The chain links TRBV19 to TRBJ1-1; D is undetermined. Per the germline V gene, CDR1 is LNHDA and CDR2 is SQIVND (reference sequence). V dropped 3 bases and J dropped 0 bases, with 11 bases sitting between them. The CDR3 loop spans 15 amino acids.

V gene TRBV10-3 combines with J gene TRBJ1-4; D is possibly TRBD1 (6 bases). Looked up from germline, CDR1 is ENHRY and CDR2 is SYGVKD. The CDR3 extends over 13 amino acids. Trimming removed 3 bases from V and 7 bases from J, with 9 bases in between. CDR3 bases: TGTGCCATCAGTGAACAGGGAGGTGAAAAACTGTTTTTT. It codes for CAISEQGGEKLFF.

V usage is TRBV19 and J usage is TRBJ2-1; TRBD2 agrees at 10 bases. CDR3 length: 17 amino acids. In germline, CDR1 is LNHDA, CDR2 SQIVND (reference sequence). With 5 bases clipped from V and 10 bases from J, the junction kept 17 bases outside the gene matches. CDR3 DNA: TGTGCCAGTAGTCCTATCACAAAGCGGGGGGGAGTAGACGAGCAGTTCTTC. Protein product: CASSPITKRGGVDEQFF.

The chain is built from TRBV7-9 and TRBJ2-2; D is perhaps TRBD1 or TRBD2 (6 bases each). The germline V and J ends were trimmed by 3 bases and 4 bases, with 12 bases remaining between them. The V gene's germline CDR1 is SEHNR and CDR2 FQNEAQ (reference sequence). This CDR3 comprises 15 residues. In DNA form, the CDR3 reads TGTGCCAGCAGCTTTCGGGGGCAGACCACCGGGGAGCTGTTTTTT. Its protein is CASSFRGQTTGELFF. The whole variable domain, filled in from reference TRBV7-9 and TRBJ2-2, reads DTGVSQNPRHKITKRGQNVTFRCDPISEHNRLYWYRQTLGQGPEFLTYFQNEAQLEKSRLLSDRFSAERPKGSFSTLEIQRTEQGDSAMYLCASSFRGQTTGELFFGEGSRLTVL.

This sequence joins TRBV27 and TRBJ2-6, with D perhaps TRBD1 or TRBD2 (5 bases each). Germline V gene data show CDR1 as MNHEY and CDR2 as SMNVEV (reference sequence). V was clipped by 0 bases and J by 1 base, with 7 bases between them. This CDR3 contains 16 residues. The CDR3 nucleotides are TGTGCCAGCAGTTTATCGTGGGGGTCTGGGGCCAACGTCCTGACTTTC. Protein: CASSLSWGSGANVLTF.

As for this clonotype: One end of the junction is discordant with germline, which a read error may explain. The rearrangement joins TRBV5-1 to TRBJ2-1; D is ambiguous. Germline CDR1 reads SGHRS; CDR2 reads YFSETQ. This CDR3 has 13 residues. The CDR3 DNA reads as TGTGCCAGCAGCGAGACCTCCTACAATGAGCAGTTCTTC. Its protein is CASSETSYNEQFF.

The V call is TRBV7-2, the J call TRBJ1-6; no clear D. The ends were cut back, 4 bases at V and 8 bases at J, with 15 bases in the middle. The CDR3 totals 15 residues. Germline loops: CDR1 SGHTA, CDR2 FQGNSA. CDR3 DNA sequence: TGTGCCAGCAGCTGGGTGGCCTATGAGGATTCACCCCTCCACTTT. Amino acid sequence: CASSWVAYEDSPLHF.

The DNA of the CDR3 is TGCGCCAGCAGCCAAGATAGGAACACAGATACGCAGTATTTT. The encoded protein is CASSQDRNTDTQYF. This chain joins TRBV4-3 and TRBJ2-3; no clear D gene. Germline V lookup: CDR1 LGHNA, CDR2 YSLEER. This CDR3 region has 14 residues. V lost 0 bases to trimming and J lost 2 bases, with 6 bases between them.

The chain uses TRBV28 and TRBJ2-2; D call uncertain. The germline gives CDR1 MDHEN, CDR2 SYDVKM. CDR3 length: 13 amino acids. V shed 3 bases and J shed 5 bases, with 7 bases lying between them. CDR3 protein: CASSFLRTGELFF. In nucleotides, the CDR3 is TGTGCCAGCAGTTTCTTGAGAACCGGGGAGCTGTTTTTT.

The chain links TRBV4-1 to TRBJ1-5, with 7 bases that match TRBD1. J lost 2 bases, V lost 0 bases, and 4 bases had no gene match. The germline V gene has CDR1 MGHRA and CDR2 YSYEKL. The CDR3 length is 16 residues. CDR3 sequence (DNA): TGCGCCAGCAGCCAAGAGCGCGGACAGGGCAATCAGCCCCAGCATTTT. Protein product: CASSQERGQGNQPQHF.

The CDR3 DNA reads TGTGCCAGCAGCGTAGGAAGGATGCGGGCCTTTGGGCAGTTCTTC. This translates into CASSVGRMRAFGQFF. The chain employs TRBV9 and TRBJ2-1; TRBD2 might be the D (5 bases). The CDR3 is 15 residues long. Germline V CDR1 and CDR2: SGDLS, YYNGEE. The germline V and J ends were trimmed by 0 bases and 12 bases, with 19 bases remaining between them.

The chain's CDR3 is CASSLLSTGGFYGYTF. The CDR3 coding sequence is TGTGCCAGCAGTTTATTAAGCACAGGGGGTTTCTATGGCTACACCTTC. The chain recombines TRBV27 with TRBJ1-2; TRBD1 matches at 8 bases. V shed 1 base and J 4 bases; nucleotides not matched to a gene: 8. The CDR3 sequence is 16 residues long. CDR1 and CDR2 (germline): MNHEY, SMNVEV (reference sequence).

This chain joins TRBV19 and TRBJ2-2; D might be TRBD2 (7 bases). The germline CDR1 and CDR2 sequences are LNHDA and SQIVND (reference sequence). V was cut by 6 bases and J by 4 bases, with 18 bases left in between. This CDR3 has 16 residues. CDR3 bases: TGTGCCAGTAGGGGAGGTGCGGGGGCGGGCACCGGGGAGCTGTTTTTT. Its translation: CASRGGAGAGTGELFF.

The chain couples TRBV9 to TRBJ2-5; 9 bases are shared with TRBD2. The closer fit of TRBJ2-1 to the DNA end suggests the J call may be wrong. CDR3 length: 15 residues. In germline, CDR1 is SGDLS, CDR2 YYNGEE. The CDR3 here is CASSKGAGGPNEQFF. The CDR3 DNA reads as TGTGCCAGCAGCAAGGGGGCGGGAGGGCCAAATGAGCAGTTCTTC.

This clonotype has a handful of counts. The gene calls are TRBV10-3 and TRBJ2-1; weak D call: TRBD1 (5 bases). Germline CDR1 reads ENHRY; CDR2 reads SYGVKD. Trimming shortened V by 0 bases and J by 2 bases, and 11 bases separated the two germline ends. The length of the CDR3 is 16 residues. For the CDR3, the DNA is TGTGCCATCAGTGAGTCCTGGCAGGGTACCTACAATGAGCAGTTCTTC. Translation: CAISESWQGTYNEQFF.

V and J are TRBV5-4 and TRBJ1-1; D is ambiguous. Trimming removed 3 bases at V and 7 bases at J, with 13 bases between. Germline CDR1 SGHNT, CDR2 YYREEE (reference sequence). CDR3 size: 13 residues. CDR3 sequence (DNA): TGTGCCAGCAGCTACTCGGCGCGAGGTGAAGCTTTCTTT. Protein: CASSYSARGEAFF.

CDR3 DNA sequence: TGTGCCAGCAGCTTAGATTGGGGGTACGAGCAGTACTTC. The encoded protein is CASSLDWGYEQYF. The gene calls are TRBV11-2 and TRBJ2-7; D tentatively fits TRBD1 or TRBD2 (5 bases each). Trimming took 0 bases from V and 4 from J, leaving 7 bases between them. Germline loops: CDR1 SGHAT, CDR2 FQNNGV. The CDR3 runs to 13 residues.

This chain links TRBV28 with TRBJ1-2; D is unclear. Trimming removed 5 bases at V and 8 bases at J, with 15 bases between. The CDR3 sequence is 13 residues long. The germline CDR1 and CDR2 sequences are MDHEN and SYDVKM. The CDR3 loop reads CASSVRRAKGYTF. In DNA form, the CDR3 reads TGTGCCAGCAGTGTCAGACGGGCTAAGGGCTACACCTTC.

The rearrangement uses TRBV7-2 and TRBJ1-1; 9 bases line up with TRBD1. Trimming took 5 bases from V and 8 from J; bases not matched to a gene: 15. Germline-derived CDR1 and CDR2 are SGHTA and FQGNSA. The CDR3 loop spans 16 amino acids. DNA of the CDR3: TGTGCCAGCAGCCGACCTTTGCTCGGGACAGGGCCCGAAGCTTTCTTT. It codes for CASSRPLLGTGPEAFF.

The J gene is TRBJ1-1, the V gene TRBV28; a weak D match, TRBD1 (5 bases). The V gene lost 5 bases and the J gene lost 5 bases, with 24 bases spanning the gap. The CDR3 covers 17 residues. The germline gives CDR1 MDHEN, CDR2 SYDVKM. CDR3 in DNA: TGTGCCAGCAGTCCCCCCGGGCACAGAGGGGCTGAGACTGAAGCTTTCTTT. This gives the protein CASSPPGHRGAETEAFF. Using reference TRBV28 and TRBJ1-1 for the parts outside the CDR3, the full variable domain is DVKVTQSSRYLVKRTGEKVFLECVQDMDHENMFWYRQDPGLGLRLIYFSYDVKMKEKGDIPEGYSVSREKKERFSLILESASTNQTSMYLCASSPPGHRGAETEAFFGQGTRLTVV.

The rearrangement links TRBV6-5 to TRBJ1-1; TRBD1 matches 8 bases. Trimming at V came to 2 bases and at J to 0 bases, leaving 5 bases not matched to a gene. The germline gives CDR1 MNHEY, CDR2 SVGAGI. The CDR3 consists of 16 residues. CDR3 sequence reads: CASSYRSTGVNTEAFF. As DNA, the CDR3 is TGTGCCAGCAGTTACCGATCGACAGGGGTGAACACTGAAGCTTTCTTT.

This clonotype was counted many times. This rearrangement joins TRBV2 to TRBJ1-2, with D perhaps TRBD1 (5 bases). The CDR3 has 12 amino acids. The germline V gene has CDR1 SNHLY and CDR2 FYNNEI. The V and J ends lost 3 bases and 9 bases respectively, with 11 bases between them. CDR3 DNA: TGTGCCAGCAGTGAGACAGAGCCCCGCTACACCTTC. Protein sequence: CASSETEPRYTF.

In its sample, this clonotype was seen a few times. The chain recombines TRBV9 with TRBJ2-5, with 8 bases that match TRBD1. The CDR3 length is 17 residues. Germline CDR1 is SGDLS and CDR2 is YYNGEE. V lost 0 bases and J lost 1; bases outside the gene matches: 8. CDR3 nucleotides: TGTGCCAGCAGCGTAGCCCCGGACAGGGTGGGCCAAGAGACCCAGTACTTC. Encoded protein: CASSVAPDRVGQETQYF.

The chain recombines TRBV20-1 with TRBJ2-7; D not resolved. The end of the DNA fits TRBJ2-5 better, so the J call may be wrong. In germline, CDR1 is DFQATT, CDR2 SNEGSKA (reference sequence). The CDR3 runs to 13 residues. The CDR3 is CSARPTALGTQYF. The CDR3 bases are TGCAGTGCTAGGCCCACAGCACTGGGGACCCAGTACTTC.

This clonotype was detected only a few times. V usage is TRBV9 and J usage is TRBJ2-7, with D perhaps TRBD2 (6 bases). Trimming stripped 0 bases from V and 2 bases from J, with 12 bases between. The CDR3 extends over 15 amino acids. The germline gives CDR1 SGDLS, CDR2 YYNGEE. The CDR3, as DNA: TGTGCCAGCAGCGTAGGGACTACCCGGGCCTACGAGCAGTACTTC. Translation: CASSVGTTRAYEQYF.

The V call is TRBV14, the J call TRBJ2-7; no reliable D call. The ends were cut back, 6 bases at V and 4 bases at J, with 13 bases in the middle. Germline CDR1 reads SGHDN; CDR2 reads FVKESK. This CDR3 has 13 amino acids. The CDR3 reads CASSHQFLYEQYF. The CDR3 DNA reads TGTGCCAGCAGTCACCAGTTCCTATACGAGCAGTACTTC.